This passage covers 6 T cell receptor beta chains from one sample sequenced in a study of OX40 agonist ivuxolimab in advanced cancers. Assay: immunoSEQ multiplex PCR; the TCRdb copy retains only in-frame clones and omits some. The repertoire consists of tens of thousands of clones, with roughly 86% occurring once and the leading ten covering under 7.5%. The sample was CD4+ or CD8+ T cells sorted from blood, taken in a trial of the OX40 agonist ivuxolimab. The source is an adult with an advanced solid tumor such as melanoma, head and neck, liver or kidney cancer.

The J gene is TRBJ2-7, the V gene TRBV5-6; 7 bases agree with TRBD2. The CDR3 totals 13 residues. V shed 7 bases, J shed 3 bases, and the junction held 7 bases outside the gene matches. Germline CDR1 and CDR2: SGHDT and YYEEEE. CDR3 region: CASGAGASYEQYF. As DNA, the CDR3 is TGTGCCAGCGGGGCGGGAGCAAGCTACGAGCAGTACTTC.

The CDR3 region is CATSRGLGVNQPQHF. CDR3 nucleotide sequence: TGTGCCACCAGCAGAGGTTTGGGAGTCAATCAGCCCCAGCATTTT. The gene calls are TRBV15 and TRBJ1-5; D is unresolved. This CDR3 contains 15 residues. The V gene lost 1 base and the J gene lost 3 bases, with 10 bases spanning the gap. In germline, CDR1 is LNHNV, CDR2 YYDKDF (reference sequence).

The chain couples TRBV30 to TRBJ1-2; D remains unclear. Germline CDR1 GTSNPN, CDR2 SVGIG (reference sequence). This CDR3 region has 10 residues. V was pared by 3 bases and J by 8 bases, with 7 bases between. CDR3 DNA sequence: TGTGCCTGGAGGGCCCTGGGCTACACCTTC. It specifies CAWRALGYTF. The full variable domain, with the rest looked up from reference TRBV30 and TRBJ1-2, is SQTIHQWPATLVQPVGSPLSLECTVEGTSNPNLYWYRQAAGRGLQLLFYSVGIGQISSEVPQNLSASRPQDRQFILSSKKLLLSDSGFYLCAWRALGYTFGSGTRLTVV.

The V call is TRBV6-5, the J call TRBJ2-3, with D hard to call. The CDR3 has 11 amino acids. Germline V gene data show CDR1 as MNHEY and CDR2 as SVGAGI. The V end lost 4 bases, the J end lost 5 bases, and 4 bases lay between the germline ends. CDR3 in amino acids: CASSWQDTQYF. The CDR3 DNA sequence: TGTGCCAGCAGTTGGCAAGATACGCAGTATTTT.

CDR3 in amino acids: CAIRPGLAGTDTQYF. The CDR3 DNA sequence: TGTGCCATCAGACCGGGACTAGCGGGCACAGATACGCAGTATTTT. The chain recombines TRBV10-3 with TRBJ2-3; the match to TRBD2 covers 11 bases. Germline values: CDR1 ENHRY, CDR2 SYGVKD. This CDR3 contains 15 residues. V shed 6 bases, J shed 1 base, and the junction held 3 bases outside the gene matches.

The chain links TRBV6-5 to TRBJ2-2; D is undetermined. This CDR3 has 14 amino acids. Trimming removed 2 bases from V and 5 bases from J, with 9 bases in between. Germline CDR1 MNHEY, CDR2 SVGAGI. For the CDR3, the DNA is TGTGCCAGCAGTTACGGGGAAGGAACCGGGGAGCTGTTTTTT. This codes for CASSYGEGTGELFF.